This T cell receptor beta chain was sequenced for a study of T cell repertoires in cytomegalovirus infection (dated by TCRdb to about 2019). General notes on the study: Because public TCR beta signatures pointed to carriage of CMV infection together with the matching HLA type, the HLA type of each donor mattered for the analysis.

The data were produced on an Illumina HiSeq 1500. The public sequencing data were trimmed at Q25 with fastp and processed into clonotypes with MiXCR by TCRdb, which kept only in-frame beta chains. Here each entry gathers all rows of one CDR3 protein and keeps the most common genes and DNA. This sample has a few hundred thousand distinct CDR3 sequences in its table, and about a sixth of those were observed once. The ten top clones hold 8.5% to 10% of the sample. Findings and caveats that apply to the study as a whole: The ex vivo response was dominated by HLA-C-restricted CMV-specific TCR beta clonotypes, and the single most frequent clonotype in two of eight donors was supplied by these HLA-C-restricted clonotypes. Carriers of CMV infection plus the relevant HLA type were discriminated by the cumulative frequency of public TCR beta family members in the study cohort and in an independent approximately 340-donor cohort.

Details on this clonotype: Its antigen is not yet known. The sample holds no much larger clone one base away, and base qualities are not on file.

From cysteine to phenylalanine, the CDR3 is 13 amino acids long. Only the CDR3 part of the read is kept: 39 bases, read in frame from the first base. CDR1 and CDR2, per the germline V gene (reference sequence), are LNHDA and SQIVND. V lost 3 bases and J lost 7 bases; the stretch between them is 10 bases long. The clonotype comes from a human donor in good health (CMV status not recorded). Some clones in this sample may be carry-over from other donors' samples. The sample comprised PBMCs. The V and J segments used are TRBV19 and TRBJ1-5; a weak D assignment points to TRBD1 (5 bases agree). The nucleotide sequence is TGTGCCAGTAGTATCAGGGTACAGCAGCCCCAGCATTTT. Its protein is CASSIRVQQPQHF.